This T cell receptor beta chain was sequenced in a study of blood T cell repertoires in COVID-19 (dated by TCRdb to 2018 to 2020). Regarding the complete study: Samples covering the acute and convalescent phases of COVID-19 were provided by collaborators in the United States, Italy and Spain. Where HLA class I and class II types were available, the types were taken from metadata supplied by the sample provider, not from assay-based typing. Nearly every sample came with metadata listing a de-identified subject ID, COVID-19 status, age in years and sex. Samples were obtained from the ongoing ImmuneRACE study (first 160 participants) and from about 1,300 subjects provided by 6 global collaborators. Subjects who had been exposed to COVID-19, were actively infected with it, or had recovered from it provided the deeply sampled blood TCRbeta repertoires that made up the dataset. The material from the prospective study consisted of cDNA or gDNA derived from T cells, B-cell-depleted T cells, or PBMCs. A freely available public database, intended as a resource for researchers studying the immune response to SARS-CoV-2, is where the repertoires were released. Broader findings and caveats from the paper: How much clinical and demographic metadata was included differed by source and by participant, and the metadata was provided uncurated.

A word on this clone: Its specific antigen is unknown. Per-base qualities were not stored, and no clone one base away is much larger.

The immunoSEQ Assay, a bias-controlled multiplex PCR, was used to amplify TCRbeta CDR3 regions from genomic DNA. Under the source paper's analysis protocol: The number of nucleated cells in each sample was estimated from the amplification of reference gene primers within the assay. To quantify the absolute abundance of each unique TCRbeta CDR3 rearrangement, sequence reads were collapsed and filtered. For each sample, productive Simpson clonality was calculated as the square root of Simpson's diversity index over productive rearrangements. The table comes from immuneACCESS by way of TCRdb, which keeps in-frame sequences with V and J called. Part of the clones is missing from these tables; in studies checked, under half for an unresolved V gene and the rest for unknown reasons. For V, J and clone size, that table is used; D and trimming come from the DNA. The sample table lists some 170,000 clones, roughly 84% of them with a count of one. Around 1.2% of the sample is held by the ten biggest clonotypes.

Reading from cysteine to phenylalanine, the CDR3 counts 16 amino acids. Solely the CDR3 DNA is kept, with 48 bases framed from the first base. CDR1 and CDR2 are read off the germline V gene as SQVTM and ANQGSEA. The germline V and J ends show losses of 4 bases and 4 bases respectively, and no gene match explains 11 bases of the junction. Participants in the prospective study were enrolled through a virtual design, were aged about 18 to 89 years, and lived in 24 United States geographic areas. To assign participants to cohorts, the prospective study relied on clinical history that participants themselves reported in a screening survey and a study questionnaire. Mobile phlebotomists in the prospective study collected whole blood, serum and a nasopharyngeal or oropharyngeal swab from every participant. Over a roughly 2-month period, participants in the prospective study had the option of providing additional blood draws and questionnaires. Before DNA extraction, blood samples from the prospective study were shipped at room temperature or frozen.

The V and J segments used are TRBV29-1 and TRBJ2-3; 10 bases in between match TRBD1. The TCR was taken from a human donor with acute COVID-19. The donor label of this sample is uncertain. The material sequenced was PBMCs or T cells enriched from blood (not recorded which). The DNA reads TGCAGCGTTGGACTCCCGGGACAGGGGCCGGCAGATACGCAGTATTTT. The encoded protein is CSVGLPGQGPADTQYF.